This T cell receptor (beta chain) is drawn from a study of blood T cell repertoires in COVID-19. V lost 5 bases to trimming and J lost 0 bases, with 12 bases between them. From germline, CDR1 is KGHDR and CDR2 SFDVKD. This CDR3 is built from 16 residues. As originally analysed: Estimation of nucleated cell counts was performed using reference gene primer amplification. Repertoires were generated with immunoSEQ multiplex PCR, while TCRdb's copy carries only in-frame clones and drops some. V and J calls and clone size are given by that table; D and trimming were obtained from the DNA. The sample yields some 120,000 clones, approximately 80% seen once.

The chain is built from TRBV24-1 and TRBJ1-4, with D tentatively TRBD1 (5 bases). Source material: peripheral blood. The receptor was derived from an older woman with acute or convalescent COVID-19. The CDR3 spells CATSGGPDATNEKLFF. CDR3 coding DNA: TGTGCCACCAGTGGGGGCCCCGATGCAACTAATGAAAAACTGTTTTTT.